Listed here is a single T cell receptor (beta chain). No antigen is known for it. Base qualities were left out, and no much larger clone turns up one base away. The immunoSEQ Assay, a bias-controlled multiplex PCR, was used to amplify TCRbeta CDR3 regions from genomic DNA. Regarding the original processing steps: The number of nucleated cells in each sample was estimated from the amplification of reference gene primers within the assay. Sequence reads were collapsed and filtered to measure the absolute abundance of every unique TCRbeta CDR3 rearrangement. Productive Simpson clonality was computed per sample as the square root of Simpson's diversity index over productive rearrangements. TCRdb took this table from immuneACCESS and kept in-frame rearrangements with V and J called. Such tables lack part of the clones; where checked against another copy, unresolved V genes explain under half of the gap, and the rest is unexplained. The V and J calls and clone size were taken over from that table, and D and trimming were inferred from the DNA. The table for this sample lists 200,000 to 300,000 clones; about 87% of them were counted only once. The ten largest clones capture roughly 3.6% of the sample.

Trimming leaves V shorter by 4 bases and J shorter by 3 bases, with the junction holding 3 bases beyond the gene matches. CDR3 length: 15 amino acids, cysteine to phenylalanine. The entry retains the CDR3 DNA only, 45 bases that are in frame from base 1. As encoded in the germline V gene, CDR1 is SNHLY while CDR2 is FYNNEI. Collaborating institutions collected whole blood in K2EDTA tubes following their own protocols. Collaborator samples were shipped for TCRbeta analysis as frozen whole blood, isolated PBMCs, or DNA extracted from either sample type. The data were taken from a study of blood T cell repertoires in COVID-19 (dated by TCRdb to about 2020). Background on the whole study: Samples from collaborators originated in the United States, Italy and Spain and spanned both the acute and convalescent phases of COVID-19. Samples were obtained from the ongoing ImmuneRACE study (first 160 participants) and from over a thousand subjects provided by 6 global collaborators. The sample metadata nearly always contained a de-identified subject ID, COVID-19 status, age in years and sex. The repertoires were released in a freely available public database intended as a resource for research on the immune response to SARS-CoV-2. The dataset comprised deeply sampled blood TCRbeta repertoires from subjects exposed to, actively infected with, or recovered from COVID-19. Where available, HLA class I and class II types were obtained from metadata supplied by the sample provider rather than from assay-based typing. The material from the prospective study consisted of cDNA or gDNA derived from T cells, B-cell-depleted T cells, or PBMCs. Overall results and qualifications from the work: Clinical and demographic metadata were provided uncurated, with the amount varying by source and participant.

The sequence derives from a woman aged 40-49 years with acute or convalescent COVID-19. Sequenced sample: peripheral blood. This chain joins TRBV2 to TRBJ2-1; TRBD2 agrees with 10 junctional bases. The sequence in DNA is TGTGCCAGCAGTGGGGCTAGCGGGGGCTACAATGAGCAGTTCTTC. This is translated as CASSGASGGYNEQFF.